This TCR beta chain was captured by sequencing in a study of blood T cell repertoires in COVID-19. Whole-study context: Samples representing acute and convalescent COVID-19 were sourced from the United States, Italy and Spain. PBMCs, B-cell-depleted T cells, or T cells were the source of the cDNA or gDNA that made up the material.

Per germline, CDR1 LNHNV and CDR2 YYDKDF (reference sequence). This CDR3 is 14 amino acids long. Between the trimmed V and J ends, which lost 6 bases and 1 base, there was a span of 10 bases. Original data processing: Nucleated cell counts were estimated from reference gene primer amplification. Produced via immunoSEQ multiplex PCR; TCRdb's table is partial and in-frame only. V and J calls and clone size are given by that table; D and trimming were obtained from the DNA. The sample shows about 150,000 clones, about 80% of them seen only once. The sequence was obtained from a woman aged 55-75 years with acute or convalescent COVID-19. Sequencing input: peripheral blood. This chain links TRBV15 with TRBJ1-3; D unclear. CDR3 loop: CATRGRESGNTIYF. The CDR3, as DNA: TGTGCCACCAGGGGGAGGGAATCTGGAAACACCATATATTTT.